These T cell receptor beta chains were read from a single sample in a study of blood T cell repertoires in COVID-19. Measured with immunoSEQ multiplex PCR; TCRdb has only the in-frame clones, and not every one. The sample contains some 110,000 clones, around 80% of which appear only once. The specimen sequenced was peripheral blood. The source is a man aged 65 to 85 with active or convalescent COVID-19. The CDR3 runs from the conserved cysteine through the conserved F or W. D genes are given only for firm matches. Size is stated for part of the rows, as once, few or many counts, or as a class when the clone is expanded.

V	size	D	J	DNA	CDR3
TRBV19	NA	TRBD1	TRBJ1-2	TGTGCCAGTAGCCCTGACAGGGCGAACTATGGCTACACCTTC	CASSPDRANYGYTF
TRBV9	NA	TRBD2	TRBJ2-3	TGTGCCAGCAGCATCACTAGCGGGAGCTTGACAGATACGCAGTATTTT	CASSITSGSLTDTQYF
TRBV7-2	once	TRBD2	TRBJ2-5	TGTGCCAGCAGCTCACTAGCGGCTCCTTGGGAGACCCAGTACTTC	CASSSLAAPWETQYF
TRBV9	NA	NA	TRBJ1-1	TGTGCCAGCAGCACGACAGATCTGAACACTGAAGCTTTCTTT	CASSTTDLNTEAFF
TRBV4-2	NA	TRBD2	TRBJ2-1	TGTGCCAGCAGCCAAGGGGCGGGAGGAACTTGGAATGAGCAGTTCTTC	CASSQGAGGTWNEQFF
TRBV15	NA	NA	TRBJ2-3	TGTGCCACCAGCACGCAGGTAGCGACAGATACGCAGTATTTT	CATSTQVATDTQYF
TRBV4-1	NA	NA	TRBJ1-5	TGCGCCAGCAGTCGTACTCTATACGGCAATCAGCCCCAGCATTTT	CASSRTLYGNQPQHF
TRBV5-1	NA	NA	TRBJ1-1	TGCGCCAGCAGCTTGGATTCGGGAGGGAACACTGAAGCTTTCTTT	CASSLDSGGNTEAFF
TRBV19	NA	NA	TRBJ1-2	TGTGCCAGTAGCGGGATGAAAGCTAACTATGGCTACACCTTC	CASSGMKANYGYTF
TRBV5-1	NA	TRBD2	TRBJ2-7	TGCGCCAGCAGCTTCGGTAATAGCGGGTCCTACGAGCAGTACTTC	CASSFGNSGSYEQYF
TRBV7-8	NA	TRBD2	TRBJ2-1	TGTGCCAGCACCATAGGGACTAGCGGATACAATGAGCAGTTCTTC	CASTIGTSGYNEQFF
TRBV7-8	NA	NA	TRBJ1-5	TGTGCCAGCAGCGTCGACACCCACAATCAGCCCCAGCATTTT	CASSVDTHNQPQHF
TRBV7-3	once	NA	TRBJ2-2	TGTGCCAGCAGCTTGGCAGGGGCTGCCGGGGAGCTGTTTTTT	CASSLAGAAGELFF
TRBV19	NA	NA	TRBJ1-3	TGTGCCAGTAGTATCAGGAATGGAAACACCATATATTTT	CASSIRNGNTIYF
TRBV4-3	few	NA	TRBJ2-2	TGCGCCAGCAGCCAAGGACAGGCAAACACCGGGGAGCTGTTTTTT	CASSQGQANTGELFF
TRBV11-3	NA	NA	TRBJ2-3	TGTGCCAGCGGAGCCCGATCAGATACGCAGTATTTT	CASGARSDTQYF
TRBV6-1	once	NA	TRBJ2-2	TGTGCCAGCAGTGAACGTCTAGCGTACACCGGGGAGCTGTTTTTT	CASSERLAYTGELFF
TRBV4-1	few	TRBD1	TRBJ2-7	TGCGCCAGCAGCCAAGCCCCGGGACAGGGGACCTACGAGCAGTACTTC	CASSQAPGQGTYEQYF
TRBV4-3	NA	TRBD1	TRBJ1-5	TGCGCCAGCAGCCAGCATCCGACAACAGGGGTGGTGAATCAGCCCCAGCATTTT	CASSQHPTTGVVNQPQHF
TRBV6-6	NA	NA	TRBJ1-6	TGTGCCAGCAGACGACAAGGGGACACGAGCTCCTATAATTCACCCCTCCACTTT	CASRRQGDTSSYNSPLHF
TRBV5-1	NA	NA	TRBJ1-1	TGCGCCAGCAGCAGTACAACCGGGACAAGGACTGAAGCTTTCTTT	CASSSTTGTRTEAFF
TRBV28	NA	NA	TRBJ1-1	TGTGCCACCCTGCAAAACTGGAACACTGAAGCTTTCTTT	CATLQNWNTEAFF
TRBV3-1/TRBV3-2	NA	TRBD2	TRBJ2-7	TGTGCCAGCAGCTTATGGACACCCCAGCGGGGGCCCTACACCTACGAGCAGTACTTC	CASSLWTPQRGPYTYEQYF
TRBV7-6	NA	NA	TRBJ2-5	TGTGCCAGCAGCTCAACTCTCCAAGAGACCCAGTACTTC	CASSSTLQETQYF
TRBV20-1	NA	TRBD1	TRBJ1-6	TGCAGTGCTAGTCCCGAGGACAGGGGGGATTCACCCCTCCACTTT	CSASPEDRGDSPLHF